A selection of T cell receptor beta chains follows, all from one sample in a study of a mutant IDH1 vaccine in newly diagnosed glioma. No antigen is known for these receptors. This table comes from immunoSEQ multiplex PCR, and its TCRdb copy is limited to in-frame clones, with some not included. The repertoire includes 40,000 or so clones, 70% to 90% of them detected once, and approximately 1.5% sits in the top ten. The sample here was PBMCs, taken from a glioma patient whose treatment included an IDH1 peptide vaccine. These receptors came from a man aged 35 to 55 with glioma. Both conserved end residues are part of each CDR3. Each record gives: J gene, V gene, D gene, CDR3 length, clone size, CDR3 protein, CDR3 DNA. A D gene is named only where the DNA matches it firmly. Expanded clones get a size class; other rows say once, few or many, or leave the size out.

j_call: TRBJ2-1; v_call: TRBV4-1; d_call: -; cdr3_length: 13; clone_size: -; cdr3_aa: CASSIGQNNEQFF; cdr3_nt: TGCGCCAGCAGCATAGGGCAGAACAATGAGCAGTTCTTC
j_call: TRBJ1-1; v_call: TRBV7-9; d_call: TRBD1; cdr3_length: 15; clone_size: -; cdr3_aa: CASSIRGQGDTEAFF; cdr3_nt: TGTGCCAGCAGCATTAGAGGACAGGGGGACACTGAAGCTTTCTTT
j_call: TRBJ1-2; v_call: TRBV27; d_call: -; cdr3_length: 16; clone_size: -; cdr3_aa: CASRPDFYLANYGYTF; cdr3_nt: TGTGCCAGCAGGCCGGACTTTTACTTAGCTAACTATGGCTACACCTTC
j_call: TRBJ2-1; v_call: TRBV28; d_call: TRBD2; cdr3_length: 14; clone_size: -; cdr3_aa: CASRAGGPMNEQFF; cdr3_nt: TGTGCCAGCAGAGCGGGAGGCCCGATGAATGAGCAGTTCTTC
j_call: TRBJ2-5; v_call: TRBV27; d_call: -; cdr3_length: 14; clone_size: -; cdr3_aa: CASSLLARAETQYF; cdr3_nt: TGTGCCAGCAGTTTACTCGCCAGGGCGGAGACCCAGTACTTC
j_call: TRBJ1-5; v_call: TRBV4-1; d_call: -; cdr3_length: 13; clone_size: -; cdr3_aa: CASSQGGNQPQHF; cdr3_nt: TGCGCCAGCAGCCAAGGAGGTAATCAGCCCCAGCATTTT
j_call: TRBJ2-7; v_call: TRBV9; d_call: TRBD2; cdr3_length: 16; clone_size: -; cdr3_aa: CASSFGTSGSLYEQYF; cdr3_nt: TGTGCCAGCAGCTTCGGGACTAGCGGGAGTTTATACGAGCAGTACTTC
j_call: TRBJ2-6; v_call: TRBV18; d_call: -; cdr3_length: 15; clone_size: -; cdr3_aa: CASSPQGIGANVLTF; cdr3_nt: TGTGCCAGCTCACCACAGGGTATTGGGGCCAACGTCCTGACTTTC
j_call: TRBJ2-2; v_call: TRBV6-4; d_call: -; cdr3_length: 15; clone_size: -; cdr3_aa: CASSDWVWNTGELFF; cdr3_nt: TGTGCCAGCAGTGATTGGGTCTGGAACACCGGGGAGCTGTTTTTT
j_call: TRBJ2-7; v_call: TRBV19; d_call: -; cdr3_length: 15; clone_size: -; cdr3_aa: CASSIDGYSAYEQYF; cdr3_nt: TGTGCCAGTAGTATTGACGGGTACAGCGCCTACGAGCAGTACTTC
j_call: TRBJ2-1; v_call: TRBV5-5; d_call: -; cdr3_length: 15; clone_size: -; cdr3_aa: CASSLVHPSYNEQFF; cdr3_nt: TGTGCCAGCAGCTTGGTGCATCCCTCATACAATGAGCAGTTCTTC
j_call: TRBJ2-7; v_call: TRBV6-5; d_call: -; cdr3_length: 14; clone_size: -; cdr3_aa: CASSYSRATYEQYF; cdr3_nt: TGTGCCAGCAGTTACTCGAGGGCCACCTACGAGCAGTACTTC
j_call: TRBJ2-7; v_call: TRBV7-9; d_call: -; cdr3_length: 8; clone_size: -; cdr3_aa: CASSLPLF; cdr3_nt: TGTGCCAGCAGCTTACCGCTCTTC
j_call: TRBJ1-1; v_call: TRBV7-9; d_call: -; cdr3_length: 13; clone_size: -; cdr3_aa: CASSLEGNTEAFF; cdr3_nt: TGTGCCAGCAGCTTAGAGGGGAACACTGAAGCTTTCTTT
j_call: TRBJ2-5; v_call: TRBV6-5; d_call: TRBD2; cdr3_length: 14; clone_size: -; cdr3_aa: CASSQTGTSGTQYF; cdr3_nt: TGTGCCAGCAGTCAGACCGGGACTAGTGGGACCCAGTACTTC
j_call: TRBJ2-3; v_call: TRBV29-1; d_call: TRBD2; cdr3_length: 14; clone_size: -; cdr3_aa: CSVEASGSTDTQYF; cdr3_nt: TGCAGCGTTGAGGCTAGCGGAAGCACAGATACGCAGTATTTT
j_call: TRBJ2-1; v_call: TRBV11-3; d_call: TRBD2; cdr3_length: 17; clone_size: -; cdr3_aa: CASSLDLGTSVNNEQFF; cdr3_nt: TGTGCCAGCAGCTTAGATCTAGGGACTAGCGTAAACAATGAGCAGTTCTTC
j_call: TRBJ2-3; v_call: TRBV4-3; d_call: TRBD1; cdr3_length: 12; clone_size: -; cdr3_aa: CASSPEQGTQYF; cdr3_nt: TGCGCCAGCAGCCCCGAACAGGGGACGCAGTATTTT
j_call: TRBJ2-1; v_call: TRBV7-6; d_call: -; cdr3_length: 14; clone_size: -; cdr3_aa: CASSLVGTFNEQFF; cdr3_nt: TGTGCCAGCAGCTTAGTTGGGACCTTCAATGAGCAGTTCTTC
j_call: TRBJ1-2; v_call: TRBV28; d_call: TRBD1; cdr3_length: 17; clone_size: -; cdr3_aa: CASSPRRRTGGGYGYTF; cdr3_nt: TGTGCCAGCAGCCCTCGTCGGAGGACAGGGGGGGGCTATGGCTACACCTTC
j_call: TRBJ1-5; v_call: TRBV7-2; d_call: -; cdr3_length: 13; clone_size: -; cdr3_aa: CASSLRMDQPQHF; cdr3_nt: TGTGCCAGCAGCCTTCGGATGGATCAGCCCCAGCATTTT
j_call: TRBJ2-3; v_call: TRBV7-2; d_call: -; cdr3_length: 16; clone_size: -; cdr3_aa: CASSSQSVTSTDTQYF; cdr3_nt: TGTGCCAGCAGCTCTCAGAGCGTGACTAGCACAGATACGCAGTATTTT
j_call: TRBJ1-5; v_call: TRBV27; d_call: TRBD1; cdr3_length: 14; clone_size: once; cdr3_aa: CASSLGTGSQPQHF; cdr3_nt: TGTGCCAGCAGTTTAGGGACAGGGTCTCAGCCCCAGCATTTT
j_call: TRBJ2-6; v_call: TRBV29-1; d_call: TRBD1; cdr3_length: 16; clone_size: -; cdr3_aa: CSVDATGGSGANVLTF; cdr3_nt: TGCAGCGTTGATGCGACAGGGGGCTCTGGGGCCAACGTCCTGACTTTC
j_call: TRBJ1-2; v_call: TRBV19; d_call: -; cdr3_length: 13; clone_size: -; cdr3_aa: CASNEGNYYGYTF; cdr3_nt: TGTGCCAGTAATGAAGGGAACTACTATGGCTACACCTTC
j_call: TRBJ2-3; v_call: TRBV6-1; d_call: TRBD2; cdr3_length: 13; clone_size: once; cdr3_aa: CAIRTSGTDTQYF; cdr3_nt: TGTGCCATTAGGACTAGCGGCACAGATACGCAGTATTTT
j_call: TRBJ2-3; v_call: TRBV7-2; d_call: -; cdr3_length: 12; clone_size: -; cdr3_aa: CASSLASYTQYF; cdr3_nt: TGTGCCAGCAGCTTAGCGTCGTATACGCAGTATTTT
j_call: TRBJ2-7; v_call: TRBV7-6; d_call: TRBD2; cdr3_length: 15; clone_size: -; cdr3_aa: CASSLGGRDSYEQYF; cdr3_nt: TGTGCCAGCAGCCTGGGGGGGAGGGACTCCTACGAGCAGTACTTC
j_call: TRBJ2-2; v_call: TRBV5-1; d_call: -; cdr3_length: 14; clone_size: -; cdr3_aa: CASSPGTSKGELFF; cdr3_nt: TGCGCCAGCAGCCCCGGTACGAGTAAAGGGGAGCTGTTTTTT
j_call: TRBJ2-1; v_call: TRBV9; d_call: -; cdr3_length: 13; clone_size: few; cdr3_aa: CASNTPGAVEQFF; cdr3_nt: TGTGCCAGCAACACGCCAGGTGCGGTTGAGCAGTTCTTC
j_call: TRBJ2-5; v_call: TRBV5-1; d_call: TRBD1; cdr3_length: 16; clone_size: -; cdr3_aa: CASSLVDRGLQETQYF; cdr3_nt: TGCGCCAGCAGCTTGGTGGACAGGGGGCTCCAAGAGACCCAGTACTTC
j_call: TRBJ1-4; v_call: TRBV9; d_call: -; cdr3_length: 15; clone_size: -; cdr3_aa: CASSSSGYLGEKLFF; cdr3_nt: TGTGCCAGCAGCTCCTCAGGGTACCTCGGGGAAAAACTGTTTTTT
j_call: TRBJ2-7; v_call: TRBV10-2; d_call: TRBD2; cdr3_length: 14; clone_size: -; cdr3_aa: CASSEAGGRYEQYF; cdr3_nt: TGCGCCAGCAGTGAGGCCGGGGGGAGGTACGAGCAGTACTTC
j_call: TRBJ1-2; v_call: TRBV27; d_call: TRBD1; cdr3_length: 16; clone_size: -; cdr3_aa: CASSLYSTGGKDGYTF; cdr3_nt: TGTGCCAGCAGTTTATACTCGACAGGGGGAAAGGATGGCTACACCTTC
j_call: TRBJ1-1; v_call: TRBV2; d_call: -; cdr3_length: 13; clone_size: -; cdr3_aa: CASRGPGNTEAFF; cdr3_nt: TGTGCCAGCAGAGGACCGGGGAACACTGAAGCTTTCTTT
j_call: TRBJ2-3; v_call: TRBV27; d_call: TRBD2; cdr3_length: 16; clone_size: once; cdr3_aa: CASSLTSGASPDTQYF; cdr3_nt: TGTGCCAGCAGTTTAACTAGCGGGGCCAGTCCAGATACGCAGTATTTT
j_call: TRBJ1-1; v_call: TRBV4-3; d_call: -; cdr3_length: 14; clone_size: -; cdr3_aa: CASSQDLEGLEAFF; cdr3_nt: TGCGCCAGCAGCCAAGATCTCGAAGGGCTTGAAGCTTTCTTT
j_call: TRBJ1-1; v_call: TRBV5-1; d_call: TRBD1; cdr3_length: 15; clone_size: -; cdr3_aa: CASSLAGQGATEAFF; cdr3_nt: TGCGCCAGCAGCTTGGCGGGACAGGGGGCCACTGAAGCTTTCTTT
j_call: TRBJ1-2; v_call: TRBV5-1; d_call: TRBD1; cdr3_length: 13; clone_size: -; cdr3_aa: CASSPEGQGSYTF; cdr3_nt: TGCGCCAGCAGCCCAGAGGGACAGGGAAGCTACACCTTC
j_call: TRBJ2-1; v_call: TRBV19; d_call: TRBD2; cdr3_length: 15; clone_size: -; cdr3_aa: CASSSWTSGRNEQFF; cdr3_nt: TGTGCCAGTAGTTCGTGGACTAGCGGGAGAAATGAGCAGTTCTTC
j_call: TRBJ1-1; v_call: TRBV6-5; d_call: -; cdr3_length: 13; clone_size: -; cdr3_aa: CASSRDTHTEAFF; cdr3_nt: TGTGCCAGCAGTCGGGACACCCACACTGAAGCTTTCTTT
j_call: TRBJ2-5; v_call: TRBV11-2; d_call: -; cdr3_length: 14; clone_size: -; cdr3_aa: CASSLGRIQETQYF; cdr3_nt: TGTGCCAGCAGCTTAGGGAGGATCCAAGAGACCCAGTACTTC
j_call: TRBJ2-7; v_call: TRBV6-5; d_call: TRBD1; cdr3_length: 15; clone_size: -; cdr3_aa: CASRYPQGAVYEQYF; cdr3_nt: TGTGCCAGCAGATACCCACAGGGGGCGGTCTACGAGCAGTACTTC
j_call: TRBJ1-4; v_call: TRBV7-9; d_call: -; cdr3_length: 14; clone_size: -; cdr3_aa: CASSPGTTGEKLFF; cdr3_nt: TGTGCCAGCAGCCCAGGGACAACGGGTGAAAAACTGTTTTTT
j_call: TRBJ1-1; v_call: TRBV19; d_call: -; cdr3_length: 16; clone_size: -; cdr3_aa: CASSPSSTGTVTRAFF; cdr3_nt: TGTGCCAGTAGTCCCAGCAGTACAGGGACCGTTACGAGAGCTTTCTTT
j_call: TRBJ2-2; v_call: TRBV7-2; d_call: TRBD2; cdr3_length: 16; clone_size: once; cdr3_aa: CASTLHGTTNTGELFF; cdr3_nt: TGTGCCAGCACTCTCCACGGGACTACTAACACCGGGGAGCTGTTTTTT
j_call: TRBJ1-1; v_call: TRBV5-1; d_call: -; cdr3_length: 15; clone_size: -; cdr3_aa: CASSWGGGSNTEAFF; cdr3_nt: TGCGCCAGCAGCTGGGGGGGAGGGTCGAACACTGAAGCTTTCTTT
j_call: TRBJ2-1; v_call: TRBV5-1; d_call: -; cdr3_length: 14; clone_size: -; cdr3_aa: CASSLGMGTNEQFF; cdr3_nt: TGCGCCAGCAGCTTGGGGATGGGGACCAATGAGCAGTTCTTC
j_call: TRBJ1-5; v_call: TRBV7-2; d_call: -; cdr3_length: 15; clone_size: -; cdr3_aa: CASSLLGEGNQPQHF; cdr3_nt: TGTGCCAGCAGCTTACTGGGGGAGGGTAATCAGCCCCAGCATTTT
j_call: TRBJ2-2; v_call: TRBV7-3; d_call: -; cdr3_length: 13; clone_size: -; cdr3_aa: CASSSQDRGELFF; cdr3_nt: TGTGCCAGCAGCTCCCAGGACAGAGGGGAGCTGTTTTTT
j_call: TRBJ2-7; v_call: TRBV27; d_call: TRBD1; cdr3_length: 14; clone_size: few; cdr3_aa: CASSLGGQSYEQYF; cdr3_nt: TGTGCCAGCAGTTTAGGGGGACAGTCCTACGAGCAGTACTTC
j_call: TRBJ2-3; v_call: TRBV7-3; d_call: -; cdr3_length: 14; clone_size: -; cdr3_aa: CASSLRSSPDTQYF; cdr3_nt: TGTGCCAGCAGCTTAAGGAGTTCTCCAGATACGCAGTATTTT
j_call: TRBJ1-3; v_call: TRBV6-1; d_call: TRBD1; cdr3_length: 15; clone_size: -; cdr3_aa: CASSPWTGSGNTIYF; cdr3_nt: TGTGCCAGCAGCCCTTGGACAGGTTCTGGAAACACCATATATTTT
j_call: TRBJ2-3; v_call: TRBV18; d_call: -; cdr3_length: 15; clone_size: -; cdr3_aa: CASSERVLSTDTQYF; cdr3_nt: TGTGCCAGCTCGGAGCGGGTTCTTAGCACAGATACGCAGTATTTT
j_call: TRBJ2-6; v_call: TRBV28; d_call: -; cdr3_length: 11; clone_size: few; cdr3_aa: CASSLRQRLTF; cdr3_nt: TGTGCCAGCAGTCTTAGACAGCGCCTGACTTTC
j_call: TRBJ2-7; v_call: TRBV5-1; d_call: -; cdr3_length: 14; clone_size: -; cdr3_aa: CASRVLANSYEQYF; cdr3_nt: TGCGCCAGCAGGGTGCTAGCGAACTCCTACGAGCAGTACTTC
j_call: TRBJ1-2; v_call: TRBV5-1; d_call: -; cdr3_length: 12; clone_size: -; cdr3_aa: CASSRDNYGYTF; cdr3_nt: TGCGCCAGCAGTAGAGATAACTATGGCTACACCTTC